Following are 29 T cell receptor beta chains from one sample sequenced in a study of T cell changes during pregnancy in multiple sclerosis. Clones were read by immunoSEQ multiplex PCR, and TCRdb kept only the in-frame ones, dropping some. The sample shows fewer than 85,000 clones, roughly 93% of them seen only once. Sample: peripheral blood, taken in the second trimester of pregnancy. Receptors were obtained from a female donor with multiple sclerosis, enrolled in a pregnancy study.

The genes are TRBV9 and TRBJ1-6; no reliable D call. The germline V gene has CDR1 SGDLS and CDR2 YYNGEE. V was trimmed by 0 bases and J by 5 bases, leaving 3 bases between them. The CDR3 runs 13 residues. The CDR3 spells CASSVADNSPLHF. The DNA of the CDR3 is TGTGCCAGCAGCGTAGCTGATAATTCACCCCTCCACTTT. The entire variable domain, with the rest obtained from reference TRBV9 and TRBJ1-6, is as follows: DSGVTQTPKHLITATGQRVTLRCSPRSGDLSVYWYQQSLDQGLQFLIQYYNGEERAKGNILERFSAQQFPDLHSELNLSSLELGDSALYFCASSVADNSPLHFGNGTRLTVT.

The J gene is TRBJ1-5, the V gene TRBV19; weak D call: TRBD1 (5 bases). The CDR3 extends over 15 amino acids. Germline V gives CDR1 LNHDA, CDR2 SQIVND (reference sequence). The germline V and J ends were trimmed by 4 bases and 2 bases, with 12 bases remaining between them. The CDR3 is CASSTGFLGNQPQHF. In DNA, the CDR3 is TGTGCCAGTAGTACAGGGTTTTTGGGCAATCAGCCCCAGCATTTT.

The V and J genes are TRBV14 and TRBJ1-2, with 7 bases fitting TRBD1. This CDR3 is built from 14 residues. From germline, CDR1 is SGHDN and CDR2 FVKESK. V gave up 8 bases and J gave up 6 bases; unmatched junction bases: 12. CDR3 in amino acids: CASSRRGQIDGYTF. The CDR3 nucleotides read TGTGCCAGCTCCCGCAGGGGACAGATAGATGGCTACACCTTC.

The genes are TRBV7-9 and TRBJ2-7, with 14 bases that match TRBD2. The V gene's germline CDR1 is SEHNR and CDR2 FQNEAQ (reference sequence). This CDR3 is built from 15 residues. The ends lost 7 bases at V and 6 bases at J; junction bases unmatched: 8. CDR3 coding DNA: TGTGCCAGCACCAGACTAGCGGGGGGGCCCAGCGAGCAGTACTTC. This gives the protein CASTRLAGGPSEQYF. The full variable domain, its missing parts supplied by reference TRBV7-9 and TRBJ2-7, is DTGVSQNPRHKITKRGQNVTFRCDPISEHNRLYWYRQTLGQGPEFLTYFQNEAQLEKSRLLSDRFSAERPKGSFSTLEIQRTEQGDSAMYLCASTRLAGGPSEQYFGPGTRLTVT.

V is TRBV28 and J is TRBJ2-3; the D gene is possibly TRBD1 (6 bases). V shed 8 bases and J shed 3 bases, with 12 bases lying between them. Germline-derived CDR1 and CDR2 are MDHEN and SYDVKM. The CDR3 is made up of 13 amino acids. The CDR3 nucleotides are TGTGCCAGCCGACAGGTTAGGACAGATACGCAGTATTTT. This gives the protein CASRQVRTDTQYF.

The gene calls are TRBV27 and TRBJ1-5; no firm D call. With 4 bases removed from V and 3 bases from J, the gap between germline ends came to 16 bases. The germline V gene encodes CDR1 MNHEY and CDR2 SMNVEV (reference sequence). This CDR3 is built from 16 residues. Here the CDR3 DNA reads TGTGCCAGCAGTTCTGTATCCGGGAGGTCCAATCAGCCCCAGCATTTT. Its translation is CASSSVSGRSNQPQHF.

This clone has only one observation. The chain recombines TRBV9 with TRBJ2-1; tentative D call: TRBD1 (6 bases). CDR3 length equals 12 residues. Germline CDR1 is SGDLS and CDR2 is YYNGEE. The V end lost 3 bases, the J end lost 6 bases, and 7 bases lay between the germline ends. Written as DNA, the CDR3 is TGTGCCAGCAGCGGACAGGTCAATGAGCAGTTCTTC. Amino acid sequence: CASSGQVNEQFF.

The chain has TRBV19 and TRBJ2-5, with 8 bases that match TRBD2. J gave up 0 bases and V 4 bases, and 10 bases lay outside the gene matches. This CDR3 region has 17 residues. Germline V gene sequence: CDR1 LNHDA, CDR2 SQIVND (reference sequence). The CDR3 DNA follows: TGTGCCAGTAGTACCACCGGGGGGGCCCTTTACCAAGAGACCCAGTACTTC. It encodes CASSTTGGALYQETQYF.

This rearrangement joins TRBV6-1 to TRBJ2-2; 8 nucleotides match TRBD2. The CDR3 contains 15 residues. Germline V gene lookup returns CDR1 MNHNS and CDR2 SASEGT. The trim removed 3 bases at V and 5 bases at J, leaving 5 bases unmatched. CDR3 in amino acids: CASSEGTSNTGELFF. For the CDR3, the DNA is TGTGCCAGCAGTGAGGGGACTAGTAATACCGGGGAGCTGTTTTTT.

The rearrangement uses TRBV6-1 and TRBJ1-5, with TRBD1 identical over 9 bases. The trim removed 2 bases at V and 10 bases at J, leaving 18 bases unmatched. Germline V lookup: CDR1 MNHNS, CDR2 SASEGT. The CDR3 length is 18 residues. The CDR3 loop reads CASSEPRDRDPWRHPQHF. In DNA form, the CDR3 reads TGTGCCAGCAGTGAACCCAGGGACAGGGATCCTTGGCGTCACCCCCAGCATTTT.

V and J are TRBV11-2 and TRBJ2-1; 8 nucleotides line up with TRBD2. Trimming took 7 bases from V and 10 from J; bases not matched to a gene: 3. The CDR3 extends over 11 amino acids. CDR1 is SGHAT and CDR2 is FQNNGV in the germline V gene. DNA for the CDR3: TGTGCCAGCAACCGGGGGGGGGAGCAGTTCTTC. It encodes CASNRGGEQFF.

The chain carries TRBV5-1 and TRBJ1-3; the match to TRBD1 covers 7 bases. The CDR3 extends over 14 amino acids. Germline CDR1 reads SGHRS; CDR2 reads YFSETQ. V shed 3 bases and J 4 bases; nucleotides not matched to a gene: 4. CDR3 residues: CASSWDSYGNTIYF. The CDR3 DNA reads as TGCGCCAGCAGCTGGGACAGCTACGGAAACACCATATATTTT.

This chain connects TRBV6-1 to TRBJ1-5; no definite D call. The CDR3 has 13 residues. Germline V lookup: CDR1 MNHNS, CDR2 SASEGT. The V and J ends lost 3 bases and 5 bases respectively, with 8 bases between them. Here the CDR3 reads CASSERWDQPQHF. As DNA, the CDR3 is TGTGCCAGCAGTGAGAGGTGGGATCAGCCCCAGCATTTT.

CDR3 residues: CASSTTGSSYNSPLHF. In DNA, the CDR3 is TGCGCCAGCAGCACAACAGGGAGCTCCTATAATTCACCCCTCCACTTT. The genes are TRBV5-1 and TRBJ1-6, with D possibly being TRBD1 (6 bases). Trimming took off 4 bases at V and 0 bases at J, with 11 bases between the two ends. Germline assignment: CDR1 SGHRS and CDR2 YFSETQ. The CDR3 covers 16 residues.

The chain uses TRBV9 and TRBJ2-2; tentatively, D is TRBD1 (6 bases). There are 13 residues in the CDR3. Trimming stripped 6 bases from V and 4 bases from J, with 10 bases between. Germline V CDR1 and CDR2: SGDLS, YYNGEE. CDR3 nucleotide sequence: TGTGCCAGCATCGACAGGACCACCGGGGAGCTGTTTTTT. Translating it yields CASIDRTTGELFF.

The chain joins TRBV7-9 to TRBJ1-3, with D perhaps matching TRBD1 (5 bases). Trimming took 5 bases from V and 2 from J, leaving 10 bases between them. CDR3 length: 14 residues. CDR1 and CDR2 from the germline V gene are SEHNR and FQNEAQ (reference sequence). CDR3 residues: CASSNRKTGNTIYF. The DNA of the CDR3 is TGTGCCAGCAGCAACAGGAAGACTGGAAACACCATATATTTT.

The CDR3 reads CASSALPGQGNSPLHF. The CDR3 bases are TGTGCCAGCAGCGCCCTCCCGGGACAGGGTAATTCACCCCTCCACTTT. The chain carries TRBV9 and TRBJ1-6, with 9 bases lining up with TRBD1. The CDR3 is 16 amino acids. V was clipped by 3 bases and J by 6 bases; unmatched bases: 7. CDR1 is SGDLS and CDR2 is YYNGEE in the germline V gene.

This chain joins TRBV10-3 and TRBJ2-7; a weak D match, TRBD2 (5 bases). V was clipped by 2 bases and J by 5 bases, with 10 bases between them. This CDR3 has 13 amino acids. The germline gives CDR1 ENHRY, CDR2 SYGVKD. The CDR3: CAISEEGRNEQYF. The CDR3 bases are TGTGCCATCAGTGAGGAGGGAAGAAACGAGCAGTACTTC.

V is TRBV5-1 and J is TRBJ1-2, with D possibly TRBD1 on 5 matching bases. The CDR3 has 15 residues. Trimming shortened V by 0 bases and J by 3 bases, and 12 bases separated the two germline ends. Germline V gives CDR1 SGHRS, CDR2 YFSETQ. In nucleotides, the CDR3 is TGCGCCAGCAGCTTGGTGTCAGGGTTAGACTATGGCTACACCTTC. It encodes CASSLVSGLDYGYTF.

This clone was picked up one time. V gene TRBV4-1 combines with J gene TRBJ1-2; possible D gene TRBD1, 6 bases. The CDR3 spans 15 residues. The V and J ends lost 0 bases and 2 bases respectively, with 10 bases between them. Looked up from germline, CDR1 is MGHRA and CDR2 is YSYEKL. The CDR3 coding sequence is TGCGCCAGCAGCCAAGATCGGACAGCGAACTATGGCTACACCTTC. This encodes CASSQDRTANYGYTF.

V usage is TRBV7-3 and J usage is TRBJ2-3; the match to TRBD1 covers 8 bases. V dropped 5 bases and J dropped 4; count of bases not matched to a gene: 8. The germline V gene encodes CDR1 SGHTA and CDR2 FQGTGA. The CDR3 sequence is 15 residues long. CDR3 sequence (DNA): TGTGCCAGCAGCGAACAGGGGGTTTCCCCAGATACGCAGTATTTT. It specifies CASSEQGVSPDTQYF.

The CDR3 protein is CASSSGQTINQPQHF. CDR3 nucleotides: TGTGCCAGCAGCTCCGGACAGACGATTAATCAGCCCCAGCATTTT. The V gene is TRBV11-2, the J gene TRBJ1-5; D is perhaps TRBD1 (6 bases). The CDR3 has 15 amino acids. Deletions cut 4 bases from V and 4 bases from J, with 14 bases between. Germline assignment: CDR1 SGHAT and CDR2 FQNNGV.

The chain has TRBV7-6 and TRBJ1-2; D may be TRBD1 (5 bases). There are 15 residues in the CDR3. Germline CDR1 SGHVS, CDR2 FNYEAQ. V shed 1 base and J shed 8 bases, with 17 bases lying between them. CDR3 DNA sequence: TGTGCCAGCAGCTTAGGAGGTGCAGGGTCGGAGGGCTACACCTTC. Amino acids: CASSLGGAGSEGYTF. Full variable domain (remainder filled in from reference TRBV7-6 and TRBJ1-2): GAGVSQSPRYKVTKRGQDVALRCDPISGHVSLYWYRQALGQGPEFLTYFNYEAQQDKSGLPNDRFSAERPEGSISTLTIQRTEQRDSAMYRCASSLGGAGSEGYTFGSGTRLTVV.

The V call is TRBV7-3, the J call TRBJ2-5, with 8 bases aligning to TRBD2. Germline V gene sequence: CDR1 SGHTA, CDR2 FQGTGA. CDR3 length: 15 residues. V lost 2 bases and J lost 1; bases outside the gene matches: 3. CDR3 in DNA: TGTGCCAGCAGCTTATCCACTAGCGGCCAAGAGACCCAGTACTTC. Its translation: CASSLSTSGQETQYF. Based on the CDR3 plus reference TRBV7-3 and TRBJ2-5, the full variable domain is GAGVSQTPSNKVTEKGKYVELRCDPISGHTALYWYRQSLGQGPEFLIYFQGTGAADDSGLPNDRFFAVRPEGSVSTLKIQRTERGDSAVYLCASSLSTSGQETQYFGPGTRLLVL.

In its sample, this clone was seen once. The chain employs TRBV27 and TRBJ1-4, with D tentatively TRBD1 (6 bases). V dropped 2 bases and J dropped 2 bases, with 9 bases sitting between them. CDR3 size: 15 residues. Germline loops: CDR1 MNHEY, CDR2 SMNVEV (reference sequence). CDR3 protein: CASSLRQATNEKLFF. CDR3 sequence (DNA): TGTGCCAGCAGTTTAAGACAGGCGACTAATGAAAAACTGTTTTTT.

This rearrangement joins TRBV9 to TRBJ2-7, with a weak D call TRBD1 (6 bases). Germline CDR1 is SGDLS and CDR2 is YYNGEE. V dropped 4 bases and J dropped 4 bases, with 12 bases sitting between them. The CDR3 totals 13 residues. For the CDR3, the DNA is TGTGCCAGCAGCAAAGGGACAACTTACGAGCAGTACTTC. As protein: CASSKGTTYEQYF.

The chain combines TRBV14 with TRBJ2-1; 12 positions agree with TRBD2. The CDR3 runs to 16 residues. Germline V lookup: CDR1 SGHDN, CDR2 FVKESK. Losses at the gene ends were 0 bases for V and 8 bases for J; bases not matched to a gene: 5. The CDR3 bases are TGTGCCAGCAGCCAAGATTGGACTAGCGGGGCCGATGAGCAGTTCTTC. It specifies CASSQDWTSGADEQFF. The whole variable domain, filled in from reference TRBV14 and TRBJ2-1, reads EAGVTQFPSHSVIEKGQTVTLRCDPISGHDNLYWYRRVMGKEIKFLLHFVKESKQDESGMPNNRFLAERTGGTYSTLKVQPAELEDSGVYFCASSQDWTSGADEQFFGPGTRLTVL.

The chain links TRBV7-9 to TRBJ1-2, with D possibly being TRBD1 (5 bases). Germline-derived CDR1 and CDR2 are SEHNR and FQNEAQ (reference sequence). V dropped 2 bases and J dropped 5 bases, with 9 bases sitting between them. The CDR3 is made up of 13 amino acids. The CDR3 spells CASSLQGGYGYTF. CDR3 nucleotides: TGTGCCAGCAGCTTACAGGGAGGGTATGGCTACACCTTC.

V and J are TRBV18 and TRBJ1-2; D call uncertain. Germline values: CDR1 KGHSH, CDR2 LQKENI. The V end was cut by 2 bases, the J end by 8 bases, with 18 bases between. The CDR3 loop spans 15 amino acids. The CDR3, as DNA: TGTGCCAGCTCACCATCGGGTGGCCGGGAGCAGGGCTACACCTTC. The encoded protein is CASSPSGGREQGYTF.